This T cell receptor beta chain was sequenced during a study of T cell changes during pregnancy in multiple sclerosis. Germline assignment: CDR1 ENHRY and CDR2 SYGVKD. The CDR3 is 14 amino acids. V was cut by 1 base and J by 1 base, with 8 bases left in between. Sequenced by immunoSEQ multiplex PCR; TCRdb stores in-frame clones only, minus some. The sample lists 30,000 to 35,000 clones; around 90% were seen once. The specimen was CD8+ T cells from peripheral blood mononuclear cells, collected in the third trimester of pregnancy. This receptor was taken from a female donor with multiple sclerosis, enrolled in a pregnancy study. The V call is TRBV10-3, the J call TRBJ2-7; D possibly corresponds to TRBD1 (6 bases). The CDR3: CAISELTGSYEQYF. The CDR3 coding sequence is TGTGCCATCAGTGAGTTAACAGGGTCCTACGAGCAGTACTTC.